This T cell receptor (beta chain) was recorded in a study of blood T cell repertoires in COVID-19. For the study at large: PBMCs, B-cell-depleted T cells, or T cells were the source of the cDNA or gDNA that made up the material.

Germline V gives CDR1 MNHNS, CDR2 SASEGT. The CDR3 spans 16 residues. Trimming cost V 3 bases and J 8 bases, with 19 bases left between them. Authors' data handling: Reference gene primers were amplified, and this amplification served to estimate nucleated cell counts. Using immunoSEQ multiplex PCR, the repertoire was profiled, and TCRdb retains in-frame clones only, with some absent. Clone size and the V and J calls come from that table; the DNA yielded D and trimming. This table has approximately 50,000 clones, more than 80% appearing once. This sequence originates from a man in his sixties with acute or convalescent COVID-19. Specimen: peripheral blood. V is TRBV6-1 and J is TRBJ1-4; no reliable D call. CDR3 protein: CASSDLLITAGEKLFF. CDR3 coding DNA: TGTGCCAGCAGTGACCTGCTAATCACGGCGGGGGAAAAACTGTTTTTT.